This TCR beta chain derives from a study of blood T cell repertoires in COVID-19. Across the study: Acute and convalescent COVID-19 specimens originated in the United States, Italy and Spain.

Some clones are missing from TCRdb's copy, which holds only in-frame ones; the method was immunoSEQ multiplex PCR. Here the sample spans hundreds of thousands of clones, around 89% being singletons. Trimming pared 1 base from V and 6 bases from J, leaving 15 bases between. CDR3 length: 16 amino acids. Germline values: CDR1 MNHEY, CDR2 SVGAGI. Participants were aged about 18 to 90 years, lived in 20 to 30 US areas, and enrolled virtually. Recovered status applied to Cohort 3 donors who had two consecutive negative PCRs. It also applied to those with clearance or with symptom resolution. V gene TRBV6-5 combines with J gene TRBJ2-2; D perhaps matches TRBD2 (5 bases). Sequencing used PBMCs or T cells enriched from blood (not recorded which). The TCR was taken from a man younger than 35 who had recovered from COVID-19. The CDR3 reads CASSYLPGSGAGELFF. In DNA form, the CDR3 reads TGTGCCAGCAGTTACTTGCCGGGGTCGGGCGCCGGGGAGCTGTTTTTT.